What follows describes a single TCR beta chain. Antigen: not known. This specimen comes from a study of T cell repertoires in cytomegalovirus infection. Study observations and caveats: Across the ex vivo response, the dominant clonotypes were HLA-C-restricted CMV-specific TCR beta clonotypes. The cumulative frequency of public TCR beta families distinguished individuals who carried CMV together with the relevant HLA.

The germline CDR1 and CDR2 sequences are SGHAT and FQNNGV. The CDR3 contains 13 residues. V lost 1 base to trimming and J lost 11 bases, with 14 bases between them. TCRdb independently ran MiXCR on the reads; one entry per CDR3 protein. There are 200,000 or so distinct CDR3 sequences in the sample; approximately 30% occur only once, and approximately 31% lies in the top ten. The origin of this receptor is a human donor in good health (CMV status not recorded). Some clones in this sample may be carry-over from other donors' samples. The sample comprised PBMCs. The V gene is TRBV11-2, the J gene TRBJ1-1; D remains ambiguous. The CDR3 nucleotides are TGTGCCAGCAGCTTAGCTGCAGGCCCGGATGCTTTCTTT. Encoded protein: CASSLAAGPDAFF.